This entry features one T cell receptor (beta chain) sequence. Its antigen specificity is not known. No clone much larger than this one lies a single base away; base qualities are absent. TCRbeta CDR3 regions were amplified from genomic DNA by means of the immunoSEQ Assay, a bias-controlled multiplex PCR. On the authors' methods: Nucleated cell counts per sample were estimated from amplification of reference gene primers within the assay. To quantify the absolute abundance of each unique TCRbeta CDR3 rearrangement, sequence reads were collapsed and filtered. For each sample, productive Simpson clonality was calculated as the square root of Simpson's diversity index over productive rearrangements. Sourced from immuneACCESS, this table was stored by TCRdb with only in-frame sequences that have V and J called. A share of the clones is absent; for the studies checked, an unresolved V gene accounts for under half, and the remainder has no known explanation. The DNA gave D and trimming, while V, J and clone size come from that table. In all, the sample holds some 340,000 clones, and around four fifths of those were seen once. About 3% of the sample rests with the top ten.

Whole blood was collected in K2EDTA tubes by collaborating institutions according to the institutions' own protocols. For TCRbeta analysis, collaborator samples were shipped as frozen whole blood, as isolated PBMCs, or as DNA extracted from either sample type. This entry belongs to a study of blood T cell repertoires in COVID-19 (TCRdb year 2020). Broadly, across the study: Samples from collaborators originated in the United States, Italy and Spain and spanned both the acute and convalescent phases of COVID-19. The prospective study material was composed of cDNA or gDNA derived from T cells, B-cell-depleted T cells, or PBMCs. The dataset comprised deeply sampled blood TCRbeta repertoires from subjects exposed to, actively infected with, or recovered from COVID-19. A freely available public database, intended as a resource for researchers studying the immune response to SARS-CoV-2, is where the repertoires were released. The samples were drawn from the first 160 participants of the ongoing ImmuneRACE study and from roughly 1,300 subjects provided by 6 global collaborators. The sample metadata nearly always contained a de-identified subject ID, COVID-19 status, age in years and sex. Where available, HLA class I and class II types were taken from metadata supplied by the sample provider and were not determined by assay-based typing. Overall study results and their limits: The quantity of clinical and demographic metadata differed by source and by participant and was supplied without curation.

The germline V gene gives CDR1 as SGHAT and CDR2 as FQNNGV. Reading from cysteine to phenylalanine, the CDR3 counts 15 amino acids. The CDR3 DNA has 45 bases and is translated from base 1. Cut back by 3 bases and 0 bases, the V and J ends lie 11 bases apart. Sample: peripheral blood. The origin of this receptor is a man aged 30 to 45 with active or convalescent COVID-19. This chain joins TRBV11-2 to TRBJ1-1, with no confidently assigned D gene. For the CDR3, the sequence is CASSLEGTMNTEAFF. The bases are TGTGCCAGCAGCTTGGAGGGAACTATGAACACTGAAGCTTTCTTT.